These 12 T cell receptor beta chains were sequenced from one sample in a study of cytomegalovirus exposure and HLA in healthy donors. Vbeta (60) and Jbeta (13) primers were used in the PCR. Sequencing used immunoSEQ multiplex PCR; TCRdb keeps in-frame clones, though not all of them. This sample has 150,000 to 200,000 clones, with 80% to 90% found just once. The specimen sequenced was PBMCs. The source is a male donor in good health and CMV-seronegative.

CDR3 region: CAWRPGTGELFF. CDR3 nucleotides: TGTGCCTGGAGGCCCGGCACCGGGGAGCTGTTTTTT. This chain uses TRBV30 with TRBJ2-2, with no clear D. The CDR3 runs 12 residues. Germline-derived CDR1 and CDR2 are GTSNPN and SVGIG (reference sequence). V shed 3 bases and J shed 4 bases, with 6 bases lying between them.

CDR3 in amino acids: CASSVGIDRETEAFF. CDR3 in DNA: TGTGCCAGCAGCGTAGGCATTGACAGGGAAACTGAAGCTTTCTTT. The chain is built from TRBV9 and TRBJ1-1; 7 nucleotides match TRBD1. Trimming removed 0 bases from V and 5 bases from J; junction bases left unmatched: 7. Germline lookup yields CDR1 SGDLS and CDR2 YYNGEE. There are 15 residues in the CDR3.

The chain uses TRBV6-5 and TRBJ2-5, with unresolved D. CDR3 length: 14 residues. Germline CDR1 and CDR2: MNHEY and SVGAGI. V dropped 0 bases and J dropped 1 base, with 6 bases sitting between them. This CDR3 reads CASSYSRIQETQYF. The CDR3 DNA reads TGTGCCAGCAGTTACTCGCGGATCCAAGAGACCCAGTACTTC.

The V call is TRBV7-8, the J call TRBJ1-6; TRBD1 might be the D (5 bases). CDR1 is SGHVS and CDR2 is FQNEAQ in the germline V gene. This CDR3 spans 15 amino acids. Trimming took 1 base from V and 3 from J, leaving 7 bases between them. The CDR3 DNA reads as TGTGCCAGCAGCTTAGTTCAGGGCTATAATTCACCCCTCCACTTT. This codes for CASSLVQGYNSPLHF.

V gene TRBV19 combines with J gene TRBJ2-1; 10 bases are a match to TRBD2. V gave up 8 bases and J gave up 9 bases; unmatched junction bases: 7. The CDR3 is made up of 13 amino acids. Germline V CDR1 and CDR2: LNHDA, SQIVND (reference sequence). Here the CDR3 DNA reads TGTGCCAGTGGCGGACTAGCGGAGGGTGAGCAGTTCTTC. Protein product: CASGGLAEGEQFF.

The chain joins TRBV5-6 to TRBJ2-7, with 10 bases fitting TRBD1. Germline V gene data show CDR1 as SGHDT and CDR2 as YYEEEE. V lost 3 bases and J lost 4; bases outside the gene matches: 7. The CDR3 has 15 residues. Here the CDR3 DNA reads TGTGCCAGCAGCTGGGGACAGGGGATCCGTTACGAGCAGTACTTC. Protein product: CASSWGQGIRYEQYF.

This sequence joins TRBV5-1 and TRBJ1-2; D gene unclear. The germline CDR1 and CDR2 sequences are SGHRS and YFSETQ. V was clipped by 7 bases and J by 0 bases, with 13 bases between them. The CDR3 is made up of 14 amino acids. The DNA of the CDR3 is TGCGCCAGCTCCAGTTTCGGGACTAACTATGGCTACACCTTC. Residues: CASSSFGTNYGYTF.

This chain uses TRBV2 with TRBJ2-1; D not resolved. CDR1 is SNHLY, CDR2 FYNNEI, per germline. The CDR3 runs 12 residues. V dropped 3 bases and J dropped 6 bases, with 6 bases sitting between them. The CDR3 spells CASSDISNEQFF. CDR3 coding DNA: TGTGCCAGCAGTGATATTAGCAATGAGCAGTTCTTC.

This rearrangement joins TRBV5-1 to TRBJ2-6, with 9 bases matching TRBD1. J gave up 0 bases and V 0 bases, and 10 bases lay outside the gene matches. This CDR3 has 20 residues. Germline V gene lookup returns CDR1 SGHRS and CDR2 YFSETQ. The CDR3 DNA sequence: TGCGCCAGCAGCTTGGAGGTTCTAGGGACAGGGCTCTCTGGGGCCAACGTCCTGACTTTC. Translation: CASSLEVLGTGLSGANVLTF.

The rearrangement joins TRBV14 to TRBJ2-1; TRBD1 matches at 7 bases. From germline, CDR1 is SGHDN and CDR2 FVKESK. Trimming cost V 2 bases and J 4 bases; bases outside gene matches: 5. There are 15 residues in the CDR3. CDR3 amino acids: CASSQSRDSYNEQFF. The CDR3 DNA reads TGTGCCAGCAGCCAAAGCCGGGACAGTTACAATGAGCAGTTCTTC.

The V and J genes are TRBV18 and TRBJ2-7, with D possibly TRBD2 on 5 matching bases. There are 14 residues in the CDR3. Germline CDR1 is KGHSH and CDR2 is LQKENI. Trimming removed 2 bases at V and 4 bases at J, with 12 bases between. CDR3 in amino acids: CASSPSEGGYEQYF. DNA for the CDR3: TGTGCCAGCTCACCAAGCGAGGGTGGATACGAGCAGTACTTC.

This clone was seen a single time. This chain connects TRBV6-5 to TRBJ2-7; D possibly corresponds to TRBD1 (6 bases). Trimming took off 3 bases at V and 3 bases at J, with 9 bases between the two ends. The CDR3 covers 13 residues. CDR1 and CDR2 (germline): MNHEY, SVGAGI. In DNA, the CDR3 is TGTGCCAGCAGTTATAGAGGGGGCTACGAGCAGTACTTC. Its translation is CASSYRGGYEQYF.